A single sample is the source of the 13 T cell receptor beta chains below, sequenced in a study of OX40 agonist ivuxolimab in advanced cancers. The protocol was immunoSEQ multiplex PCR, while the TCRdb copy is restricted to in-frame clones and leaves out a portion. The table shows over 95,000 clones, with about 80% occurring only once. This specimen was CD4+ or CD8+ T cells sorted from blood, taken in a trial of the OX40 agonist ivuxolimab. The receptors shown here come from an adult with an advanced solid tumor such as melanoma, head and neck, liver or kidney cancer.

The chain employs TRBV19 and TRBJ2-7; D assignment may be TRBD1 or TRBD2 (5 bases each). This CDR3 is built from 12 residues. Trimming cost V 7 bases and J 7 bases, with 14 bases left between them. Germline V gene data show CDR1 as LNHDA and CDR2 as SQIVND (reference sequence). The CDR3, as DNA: TGTGCCAGTATGGAGTCCTGGGGGGAGCAGTACTTC. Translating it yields CASMESWGEQYF.

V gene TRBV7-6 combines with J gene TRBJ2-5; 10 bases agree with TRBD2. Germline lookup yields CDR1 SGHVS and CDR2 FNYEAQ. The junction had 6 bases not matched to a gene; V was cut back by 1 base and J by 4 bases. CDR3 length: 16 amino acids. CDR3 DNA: TGTGCCAGCAGCTTAGGGGCTAGCGGGGGCCGAGAGACCCAGTACTTC. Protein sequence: CASSLGASGGRETQYF.

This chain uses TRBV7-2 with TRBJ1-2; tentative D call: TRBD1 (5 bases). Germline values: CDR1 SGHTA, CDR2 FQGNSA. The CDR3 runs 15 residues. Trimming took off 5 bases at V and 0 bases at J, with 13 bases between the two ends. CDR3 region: CASSQEKTANYGYTF. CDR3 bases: TGTGCCAGCAGCCAGGAAAAGACAGCTAACTATGGCTACACCTTC.

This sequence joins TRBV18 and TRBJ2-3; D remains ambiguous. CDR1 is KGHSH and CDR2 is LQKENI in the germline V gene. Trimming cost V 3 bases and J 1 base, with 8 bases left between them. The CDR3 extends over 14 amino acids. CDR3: CASSPSSGTDTQYF. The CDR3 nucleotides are TGTGCCAGCTCACCGTCATCCGGCACAGATACGCAGTATTTT.

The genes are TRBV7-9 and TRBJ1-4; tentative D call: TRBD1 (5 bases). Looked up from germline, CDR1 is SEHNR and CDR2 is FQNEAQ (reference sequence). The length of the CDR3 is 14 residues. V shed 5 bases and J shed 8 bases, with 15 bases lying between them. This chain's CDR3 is CASSPAGLGEKLFF. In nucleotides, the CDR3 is TGTGCCAGCAGCCCGGCGGGACTAGGGGAAAAACTGTTTTTT.

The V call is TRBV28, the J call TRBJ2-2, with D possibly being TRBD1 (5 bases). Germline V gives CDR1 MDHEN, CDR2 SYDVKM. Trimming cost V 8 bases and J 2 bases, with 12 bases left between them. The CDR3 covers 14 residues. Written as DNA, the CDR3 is TGTGCCAGCTATTCAGGGAAAAACACCGGGGAGCTGTTTTTT. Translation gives CASYSGKNTGELFF. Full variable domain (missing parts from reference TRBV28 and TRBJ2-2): DVKVTQSSRYLVKRTGEKVFLECVQDMDHENMFWYRQDPGLGLRLIYFSYDVKMKEKGDIPEGYSVSREKKERFSLILESASTNQTSMYLCASYSGKNTGELFFGEGSRLTVL.

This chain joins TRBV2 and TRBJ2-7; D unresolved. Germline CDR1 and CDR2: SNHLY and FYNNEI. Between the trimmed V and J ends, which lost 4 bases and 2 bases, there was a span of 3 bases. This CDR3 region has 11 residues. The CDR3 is CASSATYEQYF. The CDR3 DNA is TGTGCCAGCAGTGCCACCTACGAGCAGTACTTC.

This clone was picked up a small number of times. The CDR3 DNA reads TGCAGCGTTGCTAGACAGAACACCGGGGAGCTGTTTTTT. It yields the protein CSVARQNTGELFF. The V gene is TRBV29-1, the J gene TRBJ2-2, with no clear D. The CDR3 spans 13 residues. The germline V gene has CDR1 SQVTM and CDR2 ANQGSEA. Deletions cut 4 bases from V and 1 base from J, with 7 bases between.

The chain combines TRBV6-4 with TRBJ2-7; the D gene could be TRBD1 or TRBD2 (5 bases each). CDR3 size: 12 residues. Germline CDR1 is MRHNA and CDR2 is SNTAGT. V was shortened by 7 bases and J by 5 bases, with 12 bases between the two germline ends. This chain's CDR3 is CASKSGRHEQYF. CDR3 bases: TGTGCCAGCAAGTCGGGACGCCACGAGCAGTACTTC.

The CDR3: CASIMGNRLLGGYTF. The CDR3 DNA reads as TGTGCCAGCATTATGGGAAACAGATTACTCGGTGGCTACACCTTC. The rearrangement joins TRBV28 to TRBJ1-2; D remains unclear. The CDR3 sequence is 15 residues long. The V and J ends lost 7 bases and 7 bases respectively, with 22 bases between them. Germline-derived CDR1 and CDR2 are MDHEN and SYDVKM.

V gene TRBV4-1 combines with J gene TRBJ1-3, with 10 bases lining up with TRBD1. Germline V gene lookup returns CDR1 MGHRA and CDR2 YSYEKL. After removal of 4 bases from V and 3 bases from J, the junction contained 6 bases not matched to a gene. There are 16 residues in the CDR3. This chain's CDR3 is CASSPRQGANGNTIYF. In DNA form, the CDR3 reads TGCGCCAGCAGCCCGAGACAGGGGGCGAATGGAAACACCATATATTTT.

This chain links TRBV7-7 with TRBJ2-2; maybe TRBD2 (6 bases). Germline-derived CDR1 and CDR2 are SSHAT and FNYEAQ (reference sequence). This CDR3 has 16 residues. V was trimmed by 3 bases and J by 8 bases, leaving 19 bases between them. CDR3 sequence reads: CASSLSGGSVSGELFF. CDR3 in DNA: TGTGCCAGCAGCTTGTCCGGGGGATCCGTATCAGGGGAGCTGTTTTTT. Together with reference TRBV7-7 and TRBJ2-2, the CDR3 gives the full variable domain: GAGVSQSPRYKVTKRGQDVTLRCDPISSHATLYWYQQALGQGPEFLTYFNYEAQPDKSGLPSDRFSAERPEGSISTLTIQRTEQRDSAMYRCASSLSGGSVSGELFFGEGSRLTVL.

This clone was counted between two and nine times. For the CDR3, the DNA is TGTGCCAGCAGCTTGGGGGACAGGGAAAACGAAAAACTGTTTTTT. This codes for CASSLGDRENEKLFF. The chain recombines TRBV5-8 with TRBJ1-4, with 9 bases fitting TRBD1. V lost 0 bases, J lost 8 bases, and 5 bases stayed unmatched. The CDR3 spans 15 residues. The germline CDR1 and CDR2 sequences are SGHTS and YDEGEE.